The 26 T cell receptor beta chains given below trace back to one sample, sequenced in a study of blood T cell repertoires in COVID-19. Here immunoSEQ multiplex PCR was the method, and the copy in TCRdb shows in-frame clones only, minus some. Of 55,000 to 65,000 clones in the sample, more than 75% were seen once. Sequencing was done on a sample of peripheral blood. The receptors here all came from a human donor in a cohort sampled during active COVID-19.

The chain is built from TRBV21-1 and TRBJ2-1; TRBD2 is the table's D call and was not checked against the DNA. TRBV21-1 is termed a pseudogene. The CDR3 has 22 residues. CDR3 residues: CASNLGTGMVAGEVCSYNEQFF. The CDR3 DNA follows: TGTGCCAGCAACTTAGGGACAGGGATGGTAGCGGGAGAGGTTTGCTCCTACAATGAGCAGTTCTTC.

The chain uses TRBV6-4 and TRBJ1-1; D ambiguous. The CDR3 is made up of 15 amino acids. Germline V lookup: CDR1 MRHNA, CDR2 SNTAGT. V was pared by 5 bases and J by 3 bases, with 16 bases between. CDR3 DNA: TGTGCCAGCAGTCTATCTACCACTAGATACACTGAAGCTTTCTTT. Translation: CASSLSTTRYTEAFF.

This chain uses TRBV5-1 with TRBJ2-3; the match to TRBD2 covers 12 bases. This CDR3 region has 21 residues. Germline V gene sequence: CDR1 SGHRS, CDR2 YFSETQ. J gave up 0 bases and V 4 bases, and 18 bases lay outside the gene matches. The CDR3 reads CASSVPNQLLGLAGSTDTQYF. CDR3 in DNA: TGCGCCAGCAGCGTGCCAAATCAACTGCTGGGACTAGCGGGTAGCACAGATACGCAGTATTTT.

V is TRBV9 and J is TRBJ2-6; tentative D call: TRBD2 (5 bases). V lost 0 bases to trimming and J lost 0 bases, with 13 bases between them. CDR1 is SGDLS and CDR2 is YYNGEE in the germline V gene. The CDR3 loop spans 18 amino acids. As DNA, the CDR3 is TGTGCCAGCAGCGTAGACCACGGGGTCTTCTCTGGGGCCAACGTCCTGACTTTC. It yields the protein CASSVDHGVFSGANVLTF.

This chain joins TRBV12-3 or TRBV12-4 and TRBJ2-5, with D unresolved. The CDR3 spans 13 residues. V was cut by 5 bases and J by 0 bases, with 7 bases left in between. CDR3 bases: TGTGCCAGCAGTAGAACTTACCAAGAGACCCAGTACTTC. It encodes CASSRTYQETQYF.

The gene calls are TRBV5-1 and TRBJ1-2; 7 bases match TRBD1. Per germline, CDR1 SGHRS and CDR2 YFSETQ. The V gene end was trimmed by 0 bases and the J gene end by 5 bases; junction bases not matched to a gene: 1. This CDR3 spans 13 amino acids. Written as DNA, the CDR3 is TGCGCCAGCAGCTTGGAACAGGGGTATGGCTACACCTTC. Its protein is CASSLEQGYGYTF.

This clone came up a few times. The chain uses TRBV2 and TRBJ1-4, with unresolved D. V lost 8 bases, J lost 12 bases, and 13 bases lay in between. Per the germline V gene, CDR1 is SNHLY and CDR2 is FYNNEI. The length of the CDR3 is 11 residues. DNA of the CDR3: TGTGCCAGCCGTAGTACTAAGGAACTGTTTTTT. It yields the protein CASRSTKELFF.

The chain employs TRBV5-1 and TRBJ1-3; TRBD1 matches 9 bases. The CDR3 runs 15 residues. CDR1 and CDR2 (germline): SGHRS, YFSETQ. The V segment lost 4 bases and the J segment 4 bases; nucleotides outside the gene matches: 6. DNA of the CDR3: TGCGCCAGCAGCGTACAGGGGGCTGAGGGAAACACCATATATTTT. This gives the protein CASSVQGAEGNTIYF.

This chain joins TRBV6-5 and TRBJ1-2, with TRBD1 matching over 10 bases. The V and J ends lost 6 bases and 3 bases, in that order; junction bases with no gene match: 1. Germline loops: CDR1 MNHEY, CDR2 SVGAGI. The CDR3 extends over 13 amino acids. CDR3 in amino acids: CASSGTGDYGYTF. In DNA form, the CDR3 reads TGTGCCAGCAGCGGGACAGGGGACTATGGCTACACCTTC.

The rearrangement joins TRBV4-3 to TRBJ2-3, with D possibly being TRBD2 (6 bases). In germline, CDR1 is LGHNA, CDR2 YSLEER. CDR3 length: 13 amino acids. V was pared by 5 bases and J by 3 bases, with 9 bases between. The CDR3 DNA is TGCGCCAGCAGCTCGGGACTTACAGATACGCAGTATTTT. It translates to CASSSGLTDTQYF.

The genes are TRBV24-1 and TRBJ2-3; possibly TRBD1 for D (5 bases). Germline-derived CDR1 and CDR2 are KGHDR and SFDVKD. Trimming removed 5 bases at V and 6 bases at J, with 11 bases between. The CDR3 is made up of 13 amino acids. The CDR3 bases are TGTGCCACCAGTGTTCAGGGCCCGGATACGCAGTATTTT. It translates to CATSVQGPDTQYF.

This sequence joins TRBV7-3 and TRBJ2-7, with D unclear. Germline CDR1 is SGHTA and CDR2 is FQGTGA. Deletions cut 1 base from V and 0 bases from J, with 13 bases between. The CDR3 is made up of 16 amino acids. The CDR3 region has the DNA TGTGCCAGCAGCTTAAACGGAGCAATTAGCTCCTACGAGCAGTACTTC. Its protein product is CASSLNGAISSYEQYF.

The chain employs TRBV4-1 and TRBJ2-3; TRBD2 aligns across 14 bases. The CDR3 runs to 19 residues. Per germline, CDR1 MGHRA and CDR2 YSYEKL. Trimming removed 0 bases from V and 6 bases from J; junction bases left unmatched: 11. This CDR3 is CASSQDPVTSGRATDTQYF. The CDR3 bases are TGCGCCAGCAGCCAAGATCCCGTGACTAGCGGGAGGGCCACCGATACGCAGTATTTT.

The table lists this clone with a few counts. This chain links TRBV12-3 or TRBV12-4 with TRBJ1-6, with D unclear. CDR3 length: 13 amino acids. The V end was cut by 7 bases, the J end by 7 bases, with 11 bases between. This CDR3 is CASTVQSNSPLHF. The CDR3 region has the DNA TGTGCCAGCACCGTCCAGTCGAATTCACCCCTCCACTTT.

This clone was recorded once. This chain uses TRBV5-1 with TRBJ2-7, with TRBD2 identical over 8 bases. Germline trimming cut 1 base from V and 5 bases from J; bases unmatched to any gene: 5. The CDR3 length is 14 residues. Germline CDR1 SGHRS, CDR2 YFSETQ. CDR3: CASSLKSGSDEQYF. CDR3 nucleotide sequence: TGCGCCAGCAGCTTGAAAAGCGGGAGCGACGAGCAGTACTTC.

This rearrangement joins TRBV5-1 to TRBJ2-7; 8 positions agree with TRBD1. The J segment lost 3 bases and the V segment lost 1 base, leaving 3 bases of the junction unmatched. This CDR3 region has 14 residues. Per germline, CDR1 SGHRS and CDR2 YFSETQ. The CDR3 reads CASSLIQGGYEQYF. In nucleotides, the CDR3 is TGCGCCAGCAGCTTGATACAGGGGGGCTACGAGCAGTACTTC. The whole variable domain, filled in from reference TRBV5-1 and TRBJ2-7, reads KAGVTQTPRYLIKTRGQQVTLSCSPISGHRSVSWYQQTPGQGLQFLFEYFSETQRNKGNFPGRFSGRQFSNSRSEMNVSTLELGDSALYLCASSLIQGGYEQYFGPGTRLTVT.

This clone was recorded once. The V call is TRBV7-9, the J call TRBJ2-1; D not certain. This CDR3 is 11 amino acids long. Germline V lookup: CDR1 SEHNR, CDR2 FQNEAQ (reference sequence). V was clipped by 2 bases and J by 6 bases, with 2 bases between them. The CDR3 sequence is CASSLLNEQFF. DNA of the CDR3: TGTGCCAGCAGCTTACTCAATGAGCAGTTCTTC.

The CDR3 region has the DNA TGTGCCAGCAGTTTAGTCCTCGGCTACGAGCAGTACTTC. This translates into CASSLVLGYEQYF. The chain combines TRBV27 with TRBJ2-7; the D is unclear. The V gene lost 2 bases and the J gene lost 3 bases, with 8 bases spanning the gap. This CDR3 is 13 amino acids long. CDR1 MNHEY and CDR2 SMNVEV come from the germline V gene (reference sequence).

This clone was seen a few times. This chain's CDR3 is CASSLWGTGYYEQYF. The CDR3 DNA follows: TGCGCCAGCAGCTTATGGGGGACAGGATACTACGAGCAGTACTTC. The gene calls are TRBV5-1 and TRBJ2-7, with 8 bases matching TRBD1. V trimming: 2 bases; J trimming: 3 bases; junction bases outside the gene matches: 7. The CDR3 totals 15 residues. Germline lookup yields CDR1 SGHRS and CDR2 YFSETQ.

The chain links TRBV27 to TRBJ2-2, with D unresolved. Per the germline V gene, CDR1 is MNHEY and CDR2 is SMNVEV (reference sequence). The CDR3 is made up of 15 amino acids. Trimming stripped 1 base from V and 2 bases from J, with 8 bases between. In DNA form, the CDR3 reads TGTGCCAGCAGTTTATGGCAGATTAACACCGGGGAGCTGTTTTTT. This translates into CASSLWQINTGELFF.

This rearrangement joins TRBV29-1 to TRBJ2-1; 7 nucleotides agree with TRBD2. J lost 5 bases, V lost 4 bases, and 5 bases had no gene match. The CDR3 spans 13 residues. Germline-derived CDR1 and CDR2 are SQVTM and ANQGSEA. CDR3 region: CSVATSFNNEQFF. The CDR3 region has the DNA TGCAGCGTTGCGACTAGCTTCAACAATGAGCAGTTCTTC.

With respect to this clone: A junction boundary mismatches the germline segment, possibly from a read error. This sequence joins TRBV5-8 and TRBJ2-7; TRBD2 aligns across 11 bases. The germline gives CDR1 SGHTS, CDR2 YDEGEE. The CDR3 spans 12 residues. The chain's CDR3 is CASSRKLAGVGF. The CDR3 bases are TGTGCCAGCTCCAGGAAACTAGCGGGAGTGGGCTTC.

The genes are TRBV7-2 and TRBJ2-3; 8 bases fit TRBD2. CDR1 is SGHTA, CDR2 FQGNSA, per germline. This CDR3 is built from 15 residues. V dropped 3 bases and J dropped 0; count of bases not matched to a gene: 2. This CDR3 reads CASSFSGESTDTQYF. The DNA of the CDR3 is TGTGCCAGCAGCTTTAGCGGGGAAAGCACAGATACGCAGTATTTT.

The V and J genes are TRBV5-4 and TRBJ1-2; 9 bases map to TRBD1. The CDR3 has 16 residues. V trimming: 4 bases; J trimming: 0 bases; junction bases outside the gene matches: 7. CDR1 is SGHNT, CDR2 YYREEE, per germline (reference sequence). The CDR3: CASSPSRDRANYGYTF. CDR3 nucleotide sequence: TGTGCCAGCAGCCCCTCCCGGGACAGGGCTAACTATGGCTACACCTTC.

This clone was recorded a few times. The chain combines TRBV11-2 with TRBJ1-3; D call uncertain. V gave up 4 bases and J gave up 0 bases, with 10 bases separating them. This CDR3 region has 15 residues. Germline values: CDR1 SGHAT, CDR2 FQNNGV. This CDR3 is CASSSRSLSGNTIYF. Written as DNA, the CDR3 is TGTGCCAGCAGCTCGCGGTCCCTCTCTGGAAACACCATATATTTT.

This chain links TRBV27 with TRBJ2-1; D is possibly TRBD2 (5 bases). The germline CDR1 and CDR2 sequences are MNHEY and SMNVEV (reference sequence). Trimming took 0 bases from V and 8 from J, leaving 5 bases between them. The CDR3 runs 12 residues. The CDR3 loop is CASSLSGDEQFF. CDR3 in DNA: TGTGCCAGCAGTTTATCCGGGGATGAGCAGTTCTTC.